The source of this T cell receptor (beta chain) is a study of cytomegalovirus exposure and HLA in healthy donors. Amplification used 60 Vbeta primers and 13 Jbeta primers. This table comes from immunoSEQ multiplex PCR, and its TCRdb copy is limited to in-frame clones, with some not included. Found here are 200,000 to 250,000 clones, approximately 90% of them singletons; the top ten hold approximately 1%. This clone was recorded only once. The sequence derives from a woman younger than 35 in good health and CMV-seronegative. The specimen sequenced was PBMCs.

The DNA for the CDR3 is TGTGCCAGCAGTTACGGGCAGGGAACCTATGGCTACACCTTC. This sequence encodes CASSYGQGTYGYTF. The gene calls are TRBV6-5 and TRBJ1-2; D possibly corresponds to TRBD1 (5 bases). Trimming left V 2 bases short and J 4 bases short, with 11 bases between. CDR1 and CDR2 (germline): MNHEY, SVGAGI. This CDR3 spans 14 amino acids.